This T cell receptor beta chain is drawn from a study of shared clonotypes between healthy human individuals. Looking at the study overall: For every donor, three CD4 naive, three CD4 memory, two CD8 naive and one CD8 memory plates were used.

Germline V lookup: CDR1 SGHAT, CDR2 FQNNGV. CDR3 size: 14 residues. V lost 0 bases and J lost 7, with 9 bases in between. The study's findings and limits: Clonotypes shared by all four donors outscored non-shared clonotypes in generation probability.

Some clones are missing from TCRdb's copy, which holds only in-frame ones; the method was immunoSEQ multiplex PCR. The sample gives roughly 810,000 clones, about 96% of which show up once; around 0.25% is in the top ten. As regards this clone: The antigen is undetermined.

Terminally differentiated effector memory CD45RA+ cells were excluded from the naive CD8 cells, which were CD45RO-negative and positively selected for CCR7. Healthy and HIV-negative, the adult donors had no recent acute infections or vaccinations. The sequencing sample was made of naive CD8+ T cells sorted from blood. The V call is TRBV11-2, the J call TRBJ2-2; no firm D call. This receptor was obtained from a man aged 25-40 years in good health. CDR3 region: CASSLESIGGELFF. The CDR3 DNA reads as TGTGCCAGCAGCTTAGAAAGTATTGGCGGGGAGCTGTTTTTT.